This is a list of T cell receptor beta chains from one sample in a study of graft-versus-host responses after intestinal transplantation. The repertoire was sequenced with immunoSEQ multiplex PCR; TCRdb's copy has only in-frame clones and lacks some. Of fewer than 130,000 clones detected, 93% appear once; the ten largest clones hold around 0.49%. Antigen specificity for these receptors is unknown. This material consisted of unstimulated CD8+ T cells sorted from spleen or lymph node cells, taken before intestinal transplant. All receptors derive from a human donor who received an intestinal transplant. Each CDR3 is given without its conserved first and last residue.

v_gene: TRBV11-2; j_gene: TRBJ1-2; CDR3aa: ASSLDAGGRKDYGYT
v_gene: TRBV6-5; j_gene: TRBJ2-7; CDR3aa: ASSENRSPKY
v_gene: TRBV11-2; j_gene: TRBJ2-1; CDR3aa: ASSLRSSYNEQF
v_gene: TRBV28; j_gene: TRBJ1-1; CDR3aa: ASSLWAGRNTEAF
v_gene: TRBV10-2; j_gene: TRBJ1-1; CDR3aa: ASSETRGTEAF
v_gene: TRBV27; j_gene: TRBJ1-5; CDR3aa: ASSLKGNGQPQH
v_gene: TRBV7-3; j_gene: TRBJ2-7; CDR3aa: ASSPGSPYEQY
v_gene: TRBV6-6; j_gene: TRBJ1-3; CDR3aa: ASTPPWEGTIY
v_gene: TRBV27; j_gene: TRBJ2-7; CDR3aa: ASSFPGRKDEQY
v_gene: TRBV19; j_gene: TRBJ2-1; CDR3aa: ASRSGLYNEQF
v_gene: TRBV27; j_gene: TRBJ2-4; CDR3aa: ASSLGAGAKNIQY
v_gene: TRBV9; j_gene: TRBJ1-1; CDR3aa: ASSDGRNTEAF
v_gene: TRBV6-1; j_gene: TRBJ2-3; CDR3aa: ASRGTRGGEDTQY
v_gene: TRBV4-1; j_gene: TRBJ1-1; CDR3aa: ASSQEARLGSGTEAF
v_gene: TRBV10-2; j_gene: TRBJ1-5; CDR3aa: ASRQGNQPQH
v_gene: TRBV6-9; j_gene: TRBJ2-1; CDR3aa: ASSSGLEQF
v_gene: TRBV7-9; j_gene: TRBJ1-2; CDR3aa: ASSLDRGFHGYT
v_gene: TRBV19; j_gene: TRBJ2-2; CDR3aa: ASSMKENTGELF
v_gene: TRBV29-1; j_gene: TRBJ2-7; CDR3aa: SVGHGGSWFYEQY
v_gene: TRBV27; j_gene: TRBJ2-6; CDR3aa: ASSLSRSGANVLT
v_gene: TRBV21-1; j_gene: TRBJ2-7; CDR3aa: ASSKVVTSYEQY
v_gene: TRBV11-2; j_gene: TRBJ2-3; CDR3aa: ASSLIGGSTDTQY
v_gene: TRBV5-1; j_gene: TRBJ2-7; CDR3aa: ASSLAEGGRAAYEQY
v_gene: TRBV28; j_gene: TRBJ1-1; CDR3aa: ASSLLNRGLLGTEAF